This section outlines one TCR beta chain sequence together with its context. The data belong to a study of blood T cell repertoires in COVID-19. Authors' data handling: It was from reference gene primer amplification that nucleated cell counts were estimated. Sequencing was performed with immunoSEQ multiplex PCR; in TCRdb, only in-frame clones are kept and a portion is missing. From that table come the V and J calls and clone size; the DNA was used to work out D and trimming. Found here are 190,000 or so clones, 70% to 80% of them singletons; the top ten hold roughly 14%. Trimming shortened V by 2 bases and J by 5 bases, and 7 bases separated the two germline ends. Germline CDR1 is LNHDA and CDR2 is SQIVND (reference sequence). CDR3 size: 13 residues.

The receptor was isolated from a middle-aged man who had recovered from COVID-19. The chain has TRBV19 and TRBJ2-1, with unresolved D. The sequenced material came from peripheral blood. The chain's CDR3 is CASSIMGDNEQFF. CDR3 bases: TGTGCCAGTAGTATAATGGGCGACAATGAGCAGTTCTTC.